Below are 10 T cell receptor beta chains sequenced from a single sample in a study of control samples from healthy donors and cancer patients. Assay: immunoSEQ multiplex PCR; the TCRdb copy retains only in-frame clones and omits some. The sample has roughly 150,000 clones, roughly nine tenths seen once. The sample consisted of blood. The receptors derive from a man aged 25 to 45 in good health.

Worth noting for this clone: Other DNA sequences in the sample encode the same CDR3. The rearrangement joins TRBV9 to TRBJ2-7; D perhaps matches TRBD2 (5 bases). Germline V gene lookup returns CDR1 SGDLS and CDR2 YYNGEE. The V and J ends lost 0 bases and 1 base respectively, with 11 bases between them. There are 15 residues in the CDR3. Here the CDR3 DNA reads TGTGCCAGCAGCGTAGGGGCGGGTTCTTCCTACGAGCAGTACTTC. Translation: CASSVGAGSSYEQYF.

V gene TRBV11-3 combines with J gene TRBJ1-1; D may be TRBD1 (5 bases). Looked up from germline, CDR1 is SGHNT and CDR2 is YENEEA. CDR3 length: 13 residues. Trimming cost V 5 bases and J 11 bases, with 18 bases left between them. The CDR3 loop reads CASSPERSRGAFF. The DNA for the CDR3 is TGTGCCAGCAGCCCGGAGAGGAGTCGGGGGGCTTTCTTT.

The CDR3 loop is CASSSYLTDTQYF. The CDR3, as DNA: TGTGCCAGCAGCTCGTACTTGACAGATACGCAGTATTTT. V and J are TRBV7-3 and TRBJ2-3, with unresolved D. CDR3 size: 13 residues. Trimming shortened V by 4 bases and J by 3 bases, and 8 bases separated the two germline ends. CDR1 and CDR2 (germline): SGHTA, FQGTGA.

V and J are TRBV4-2 and TRBJ2-3; TRBD2 aligns across 7 bases. This CDR3 contains 15 residues. V shed 3 bases, J shed 2 bases, and the junction held 5 bases outside the gene matches. Germline lookup yields CDR1 LGHNA and CDR2 YNFKEQ. DNA of the CDR3: TGTGCCAGCAGCCAGACAGCGGGGCTCACAGATACGCAGTATTTT. Its protein is CASSQTAGLTDTQYF.

This clone was seen just once. This chain connects TRBV27 to TRBJ1-2, with a possible D match to TRBD1 (5 bases). V lost 2 bases to trimming and J lost 0 bases, with 13 bases between them. CDR3 length: 16 amino acids. Per the germline V gene, CDR1 is MNHEY and CDR2 is SMNVEV (reference sequence). The CDR3 here is CASSLGGTETNYGYTF. The CDR3 region has the DNA TGTGCCAGCAGTTTAGGTGGGACCGAGACTAACTATGGCTACACCTTC.

This chain uses TRBV27 with TRBJ1-1; 7 bases are shared with TRBD1. Trimming took 5 bases from V and 1 from J; bases not matched to a gene: 7. Germline V gene data show CDR1 as MNHEY and CDR2 as SMNVEV (reference sequence). The CDR3 covers 15 residues. The CDR3 sequence: CASSPRGPSNTEAFF. CDR3 DNA: TGTGCCAGCAGTCCTAGGGGGCCCTCGAACACTGAAGCTTTCTTT.

In its sample, this clone was seen once. The chain has TRBV19 and TRBJ1-4, with a weak D call TRBD1 (5 bases). Germline CDR1 is LNHDA and CDR2 is SQIVND (reference sequence). V lost 5 bases to trimming and J lost 5 bases, with 18 bases between them. The CDR3 runs to 16 residues. The CDR3 nucleotides read TGTGCCAGTAGTCTCCCTCGGGGGACCGCGAATGAAAAACTGTTTTTT. This gives the protein CASSLPRGTANEKLFF.

The CDR3 sequence is CASSVGTGRTEAFF. The CDR3, as DNA: TGTGCCAGCAGCGTTGGGACAGGGAGGACTGAAGCTTTCTTT. The rearrangement uses TRBV9 and TRBJ1-1, with 9 nucleotides matching TRBD1. Germline V lookup: CDR1 SGDLS, CDR2 YYNGEE. J was trimmed by 5 bases and V by 2 bases; bases with no gene match: 4. The CDR3 is 14 amino acids.

This clone has only one observation. The chain links TRBV5-6 to TRBJ1-5, with a possible D match to TRBD1 (5 bases). CDR1 and CDR2 (germline): SGHDT, YYEEEE. There are 14 residues in the CDR3. V shed 0 bases and J shed 1 base, with 5 bases lying between them. CDR3 amino acids: CASSLAGSNQPQHF. In DNA, the CDR3 is TGTGCCAGCAGCTTGGCAGGGAGCAATCAGCCCCAGCATTTT.

The rearrangement links TRBV6-5 to TRBJ1-2; 11 bases fit TRBD1. The V gene's germline CDR1 is MNHEY and CDR2 SVGAGI. This CDR3 contains 15 residues. V lost 1 base and J lost 7; bases outside the gene matches: 5. CDR3 amino acids: CASSYLGQGAPGYTF. The DNA of the CDR3 is TGTGCCAGCAGTTACTTAGGACAGGGGGCGCCTGGCTACACCTTC.